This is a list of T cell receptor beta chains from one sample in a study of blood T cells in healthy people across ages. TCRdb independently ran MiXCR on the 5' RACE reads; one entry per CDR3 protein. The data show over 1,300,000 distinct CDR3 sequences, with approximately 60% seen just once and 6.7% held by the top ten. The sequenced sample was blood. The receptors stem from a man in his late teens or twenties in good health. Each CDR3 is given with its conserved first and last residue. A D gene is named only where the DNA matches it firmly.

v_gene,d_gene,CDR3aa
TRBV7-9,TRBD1,CASSLTRQGFYNEQFF
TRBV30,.,CAWRREGSSYEQYF
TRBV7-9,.,CASSLRPPGRPPGEQFF
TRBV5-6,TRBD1,CASREAGGSYEQYF
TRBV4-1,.,CASSQGIDRETQYF
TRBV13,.,CASSNRKRVTDTQYF
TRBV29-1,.,CSVSHSGNTIYF
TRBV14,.,CASSQDGSPPDTQYF
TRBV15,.,CATSRDLRLQYF
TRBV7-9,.,CASSLIVHEQYF
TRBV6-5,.,CASSRDVPTYNEQFF
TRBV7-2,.,CASSIGGFTYEQYF
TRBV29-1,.,CSVEQGLYGYTF
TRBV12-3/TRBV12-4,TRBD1,CASSPGQYEKLFF
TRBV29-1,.,CSVGSQGQGSETLYF
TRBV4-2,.,CASSNDSPLHF
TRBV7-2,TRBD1,CASRYRGEDTEAFF
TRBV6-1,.,CASSKDTYSNQPQHF
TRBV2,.,CASSDRTETDTQYF
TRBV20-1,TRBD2,CSASSGGYEQYF
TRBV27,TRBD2,CASRLFSGGNSYEQYF
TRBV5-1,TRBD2,CASTIAGGLQETQYF
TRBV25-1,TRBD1,CASSPRTGGADNEQFF
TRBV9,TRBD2,CASSPPRSSGSSTDTQYF
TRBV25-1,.,CASRRGYIYEQFF
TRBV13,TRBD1,CASQGQSRSGANVLTF
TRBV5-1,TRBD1,CASSWGTDQETQYF
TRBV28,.,CASTGATNEKLFF
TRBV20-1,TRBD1,CSARLRDRVNNEQYF
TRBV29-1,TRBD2,CSVGTSGGVTGVYNEQFF
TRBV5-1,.,CASSSVRGQTYEQYF
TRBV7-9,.,CASSGERSYEQYF
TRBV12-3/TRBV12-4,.,CASSLSRAAVGTEAFF
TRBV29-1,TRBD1,CSVDGDRASYNEQFF
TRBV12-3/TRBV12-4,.,CASSLLSSERGSEQFF
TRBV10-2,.,CASLTQSTDTQYF
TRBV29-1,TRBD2,CSVLTSDTDTQYF
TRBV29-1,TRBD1,CSATGGEYEQYF
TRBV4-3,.,CASSSMRGRAAAGGYTF
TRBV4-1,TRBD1,CASSQEGGGTVGNQPQHF
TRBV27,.,CASSANSKGWSTEAFF
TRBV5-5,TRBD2,CATGRGDSYNEQFF
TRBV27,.,CASSLYPIGLDYNEQFF
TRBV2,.,CASSELLPSTDTQYF
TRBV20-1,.,CSARDRGKDAYEQYF
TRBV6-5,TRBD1,CASSRERQGASNEQYF
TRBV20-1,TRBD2,CSASIFPAGGSDTQYF
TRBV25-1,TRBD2,CASRPGTSLTDTQYF
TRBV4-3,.,CASSQRSVGMLNSGANVLTF
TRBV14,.,CASSHPERELSYNEQFF
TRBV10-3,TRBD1,CAISSQGARIQYF
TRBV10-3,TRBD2,CANSWELAGNNEQFF
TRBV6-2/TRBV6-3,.,CASSYYRSYEAFF
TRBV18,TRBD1,CASSPLGQGLYQGTQYF
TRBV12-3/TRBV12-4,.,CASSQTGFASNIQYF
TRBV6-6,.,CASRGLDREAFF